The clone carrying this T cell receptor (beta chain) was recorded a few times. The entry originates in a study of blood T cell repertoires in COVID-19. V lost 9 bases, J lost 2 bases, and 13 bases lay in between. This CDR3 contains 13 residues. CDR1 and CDR2 from the germline V gene are SGHTA and FQGNSA. Original handling: By means of reference gene primer amplification, nucleated cell counts were estimated. Some clones are missing from TCRdb's copy, which holds only in-frame ones; the method was immunoSEQ multiplex PCR. From that table come the V and J calls and clone size; the DNA was used to work out D and trimming. The sample includes over 250,000 clones, about 88% of them seen just once.

Sequenced input: PBMCs or T cells enriched from blood (not recorded which). This clonotype was obtained from a man aged 25-40 years with acute COVID-19. The chain recombines TRBV7-2 with TRBJ1-2, with a possible D match to TRBD1 (6 bases). The CDR3: CASTLGANYGYTF. DNA for the CDR3: TGTGCCAGTACCTTGGGGGCAAACTATGGCTACACCTTC.